Following are 31 T cell receptor beta chains from one sample sequenced in a study of blood T cell repertoires in COVID-19. Measured with immunoSEQ multiplex PCR; TCRdb has only the in-frame clones, and not every one. Of around 300,000 clones in the sample, less than 85% are singletons; the top ten hold about 2.3%. What was sequenced was PBMCs or T cells enriched from blood (not recorded which). These receptors were obtained from a woman between 50 and 59 years old who had recovered from COVID-19.

V and J are TRBV11-2 and TRBJ1-6, with D tentatively TRBD1 (6 bases). The V end was cut by 5 bases, the J end by 10 bases, with 15 bases between. CDR3 size: 14 residues. The germline gives CDR1 SGHAT, CDR2 FQNNGV. Here the CDR3 DNA reads TGTGCCAGCAGCCCCAACAGGGATCGGTCACCCCTCCACTTT. Its translation is CASSPNRDRSPLHF.

This chain joins TRBV19 and TRBJ1-5, with a possible D match to TRBD1 (5 bases). The CDR3 runs to 16 residues. CDR1 is LNHDA and CDR2 is SQIVND in the germline V gene (reference sequence). V lost 1 base, J lost 3 bases, and 13 bases lay in between. The CDR3 sequence: CASSIAWGGINQPQHF. Written as DNA, the CDR3 is TGTGCCAGTAGTATAGCCTGGGGGGGGATCAATCAGCCCCAGCATTTT.

The CDR3 DNA reads as TGCGCCAGCAGCTCGGGAGCTAGCGCACGAGAGACCCAGTACTTC. The encoded protein is CASSSGASARETQYF. The gene calls are TRBV5-1 and TRBJ2-5; TRBD2 is a possible D gene (6 bases). This CDR3 is built from 15 residues. Germline loops: CDR1 SGHRS, CDR2 YFSETQ. The V end was cut by 3 bases, the J end by 4 bases, with 16 bases between.

This chain's CDR3 is CASSYTPASPGLHIAKNIQYF. The CDR3 DNA reads TGTGCCAGCAGTTACACGCCCGCTTCCCCGGGACTCCACATAGCCAAAAACATTCAGTACTTC. V usage is TRBV6-2 or TRBV6-3 and J usage is TRBJ2-4; possibly TRBD2 for D (6 bases). Trimming removed 2 bases from V and 0 bases from J, with 26 bases in between. In germline, CDR1 is MNHEY, CDR2 SVGEGT. The CDR3 is 21 residues long.

The chain couples TRBV11-3 to TRBJ1-3, with D unresolved. From germline, CDR1 is SGHNT and CDR2 YENEEA. The CDR3 loop spans 14 amino acids. The germline V and J ends were trimmed by 4 bases and 0 bases, with 7 bases remaining between them. The CDR3 is CASSSPRSGNTIYF. The CDR3 region has the DNA TGTGCCAGCAGCTCCCCCCGCTCTGGAAACACCATATATTTT.

The chain is built from TRBV11-2 and TRBJ2-1; no definite D call. This CDR3 has 13 residues. Between the trimmed V and J ends, which lost 2 bases and 7 bases, there was a span of 9 bases. Germline CDR1 and CDR2: SGHAT and FQNNGV. The CDR3 nucleotides are TGTGCCAGCAGCTTATTGAGCGTGAATGAGCAGTTCTTC. This encodes CASSLLSVNEQFF.

The chain has TRBV27 and TRBJ1-2; 9 bases align to TRBD1. CDR3 size: 14 residues. Germline V gene sequence: CDR1 MNHEY, CDR2 SMNVEV (reference sequence). Germline trimming cut 0 bases from V and 5 bases from J; bases unmatched to any gene: 1. CDR3 residues: CASSLSDRGYGYTF. CDR3 in DNA: TGTGCCAGCAGTTTATCAGACAGGGGGTATGGCTACACCTTC.

This chain connects TRBV3-1 (or the pseudogene TRBV3-2) to TRBJ2-5; TRBD1 matches 7 bases. This CDR3 comprises 16 residues. With 1 base clipped from V and 5 bases from J, the junction kept 10 bases outside the gene matches. Germline values: CDR1 LGHDT, CDR2 YNNKEL (reference sequence). The CDR3 region is CASSQVKGFRGETQYF. The CDR3 DNA reads as TGTGCCAGCAGCCAAGTCAAAGGCTTCAGGGGGGAGACCCAGTACTTC.

The rearrangement uses TRBV30 and TRBJ1-2, with 7 bases that match TRBD1. CDR3 length equals 15 residues. The germline V gene has CDR1 GTSNPN and CDR2 SVGIG (reference sequence). V lost 4 bases to trimming and J lost 6 bases; unmatched junction nucleotides: 14. The CDR3 DNA sequence: TGTGCCTGGAAAATCACAATAACAGGGGTGCATGGCTACACCTTC. The encoded protein is CAWKITITGVHGYTF.

The CDR3 spells CASSYALAGGSSYEQYF. Here the CDR3 DNA reads TGTGCCAGCAGTTACGCACTAGCGGGAGGATCCTCCTACGAGCAGTACTTC. V is TRBV6-2 or TRBV6-3 and J is TRBJ2-7; 12 bases line up with TRBD2. Germline V gene data show CDR1 as MNHEY and CDR2 as SVGEGT. V shed 2 bases and J 0 bases; nucleotides not matched to a gene: 5. This CDR3 is 17 amino acids long.

This clone has a handful of counts. This chain uses TRBV2 with TRBJ2-5; the D gene is possibly TRBD2 (5 bases). Between the trimmed V and J ends, which lost 10 bases and 3 bases, there was a span of 15 bases. Germline CDR1 is SNHLY and CDR2 is FYNNEI. CDR3 length: 13 amino acids. The CDR3 DNA sequence: TGTGCCACAGGACGGGGAAGGGAAGAGACCCAGTACTTC. It encodes CATGRGREETQYF.

The chain uses TRBV9 and TRBJ2-7; TRBD2 aligns across 11 bases. The CDR3 contains 16 residues. After removal of 0 bases from V and 2 bases from J, the junction contained 4 bases not matched to a gene. Germline assignment: CDR1 SGDLS and CDR2 YYNGEE. CDR3: CASSVDGTSGTYEQYF. In DNA, the CDR3 is TGTGCCAGCAGCGTAGATGGGACTAGCGGAACCTACGAGCAGTACTTC.

The V gene is TRBV4-1, the J gene TRBJ2-4; TRBD1 is a possible D gene (6 bases). Trimming left V 0 bases short and J 4 bases short, with 16 bases between. The CDR3 totals 17 residues. CDR1 is MGHRA and CDR2 is YSYEKL in the germline V gene. The CDR3: CASSQDPRTALKNIQYF. DNA for the CDR3: TGCGCCAGCAGCCAAGACCCCAGGACAGCGTTGAAAAACATTCAGTACTTC.

A note on this clone: Other DNA sequences of this sample code for an identical CDR3. The V and J genes are TRBV6-2 or TRBV6-3 and TRBJ2-7; the D gene is possibly TRBD1 (6 bases). Trimming removed 2 bases at V and 2 bases at J, with 7 bases between. The length of the CDR3 is 13 residues. Germline V lookup: CDR1 MNHEY, CDR2 SVGEGT. In nucleotides, the CDR3 is TGTGCCAGCAGTTACAGGGACACCTACGAGCAGTACTTC. It is translated as CASSYRDTYEQYF.

The V gene is TRBV7-2, the J gene TRBJ1-2, with 11 bases that match TRBD1. Germline-derived CDR1 and CDR2 are SGHTA and FQGNSA. Trimming at V came to 2 bases and at J to 4 bases, leaving 9 bases not matched to a gene. The length of the CDR3 is 17 residues. CDR3 coding DNA: TGTGCCAGCAGCTTATTAGGGGTGGACAGGGGGCCCTATGGCTACACCTTC. Translation gives CASSLLGVDRGPYGYTF.

This clone was counted a few times. The CDR3 DNA sequence: TGTGCTAGTGGCGGGCAGGGAGGGACAGATACGCAGTATTTT. This encodes CASGGQGGTDTQYF. The chain uses TRBV12-5 and TRBJ2-3; 7 positions match TRBD2. Unmatched junction bases numbered 6, after V lost 6 bases and J lost 3 bases. Germline lookup yields CDR1 LGHNT and CDR2 FRNRAP. This CDR3 contains 14 residues.

The V and J genes are TRBV28 and TRBJ1-1; no clear D gene. Germline V gene sequence: CDR1 MDHEN, CDR2 SYDVKM. The CDR3 is made up of 14 amino acids. Between the trimmed V and J ends, which lost 3 bases and 4 bases, there was a span of 12 bases. The CDR3 is CASSLAGSGTEAFF. CDR3 DNA: TGTGCCAGCAGTTTGGCGGGGTCCGGCACTGAAGCTTTCTTT.

On this clone itself: The same CDR3 arises from other DNA sequences in this sample as well. J is TRBJ1-1 and V is TRBV30; TRBD1 is a possible D gene (6 bases). V was trimmed by 3 bases and J by 1 base, leaving 9 bases between them. The CDR3 length is 13 residues. The germline CDR1 and CDR2 sequences are GTSNPN and SVGIG (reference sequence). In DNA, the CDR3 is TGTGCCTGGAGGGGACAAACGAACACTGAAGCTTTCTTT. It encodes CAWRGQTNTEAFF.

The chain uses TRBV28 and TRBJ2-7; TRBD1 aligns across 7 bases. Germline lookup yields CDR1 MDHEN and CDR2 SYDVKM. CDR3 length: 16 amino acids. The J segment lost 0 bases and the V segment lost 4 bases, leaving 9 bases of the junction unmatched. The CDR3 nucleotides are TGTGCCAGCAGTTCCCTGCAGGGGGTGGACTCCTACGAGCAGTACTTC. This translates into CASSSLQGVDSYEQYF.

V is TRBV7-3 and J is TRBJ2-5; 10 bases align to TRBD2. Germline V gene lookup returns CDR1 SGHTA and CDR2 FQGTGA. This CDR3 is 17 amino acids long. J was trimmed by 1 base and V by 2 bases; bases with no gene match: 7. The CDR3 region has the DNA TGTGCCAGCAGCTTAGGGGCCCCTAGCGGGGGCCAAGAGACCCAGTACTTC. This codes for CASSLGAPSGGQETQYF.

The chain is built from TRBV19 and TRBJ2-1, with D possibly matching TRBD2 (6 bases). Trimming left V 3 bases short and J 9 bases short, with 15 bases between. Germline CDR1 reads LNHDA; CDR2 reads SQIVND (reference sequence). This CDR3 has 14 amino acids. CDR3 coding DNA: TGTGCCAGTAGTATGGCCCCCCGGGAGAGTGAGCAGTTCTTC. Translating gives CASSMAPRESEQFF.

This rearrangement joins TRBV7-8 to TRBJ1-1, with TRBD1 as a possible D gene (6 bases). The CDR3 runs to 15 residues. The ends were cut back, 7 bases at V and 0 bases at J, with 15 bases in the middle. CDR1 is SGHVS, CDR2 FQNEAQ, per germline. In DNA form, the CDR3 reads TGTGCCAGCACCCTGCGGGGGGCCATGAACACTGAAGCTTTCTTT. This encodes CASTLRGAMNTEAFF.

This clone was seen a single time. The chain recombines TRBV5-1 with TRBJ1-2, with TRBD1 as a possible D gene (5 bases). V shed 0 bases and J shed 7 bases, with 13 bases lying between them. Germline V gives CDR1 SGHRS, CDR2 YFSETQ. This CDR3 has 14 residues. The CDR3 sequence is CASSLETDTRGYTF. The CDR3 bases are TGCGCCAGCAGCTTGGAGACAGACACCCGTGGCTACACCTTC.

This sequence joins TRBV10-3 and TRBJ1-1; TRBD1 matches at 9 bases. The V gene end was trimmed by 4 bases and the J gene end by 3 bases; junction bases not matched to a gene: 12. CDR1 is ENHRY and CDR2 is SYGVKD in the germline V gene. This CDR3 is built from 17 residues. This CDR3 is CAISATGTGRIDTEAFF. In nucleotides, the CDR3 is TGTGCCATCAGTGCCACCGGGACAGGGAGAATAGACACTGAAGCTTTCTTT.

The chain has TRBV10-3 and TRBJ2-7; maybe TRBD2 (6 bases). Germline V lookup: CDR1 ENHRY, CDR2 SYGVKD. The ends were cut back, 6 bases at V and 0 bases at J, with 12 bases in the middle. The length of the CDR3 is 14 residues. The CDR3 DNA follows: TGTGCCATCAGAGGGGACTTGAGCTCCTACGAGCAGTACTTC. It is translated as CAIRGDLSSYEQYF.

The gene calls are TRBV5-1 and TRBJ2-3, with 12 bases matching TRBD1. There are 14 residues in the CDR3. The ends lost 4 bases at V and 8 bases at J; junction bases unmatched: 5. CDR1 is SGHRS, CDR2 YFSETQ, per germline. The CDR3 region has the DNA TGCGCCAGCAGCAGGGACAGGGGGCAAAGTACGCAGTATTTT. Its protein product is CASSRDRGQSTQYF.

Points on this clone: This same CDR3 is encoded by further DNA sequences in the sample. The chain recombines TRBV2 with TRBJ2-3, with 8 bases identical to TRBD2. The CDR3 contains 15 residues. Germline V gene data show CDR1 as SNHLY and CDR2 as FYNNEI. Trimming at V came to 4 bases and at J to 0 bases, leaving 3 bases not matched to a gene. The CDR3 coding sequence is TGTGCCAGCAGTGTGCTAGCGGGTAGCACAGATACGCAGTATTTT. Encoded protein: CASSVLAGSTDTQYF.

This chain uses TRBV10-1 with TRBJ2-3; 13 nucleotides line up with TRBD2. V was clipped by 4 bases and J by 7 bases; unmatched bases: 8. The CDR3 totals 16 residues. The germline CDR1 and CDR2 sequences are WNHNN and SYGVQD (reference sequence). CDR3 in DNA: TGCGCCAGCAGTGGACCGGGACTAGCGGGGATACATACGCAGTATTTT. This gives the protein CASSGPGLAGIHTQYF.

The V gene is TRBV27, the J gene TRBJ2-3, with no clear D. Germline values: CDR1 MNHEY, CDR2 SMNVEV (reference sequence). Trimming shortened V by 3 bases and J by 2 bases, and 9 bases separated the two germline ends. This CDR3 has 14 amino acids. CDR3 in DNA: TGTGCCAGCAGTTTCTCCGGGTACACAGATACGCAGTATTTT. It specifies CASSFSGYTDTQYF.

This clone has only one observation. The chain links TRBV15 to TRBJ1-4; 8 nucleotides agree with TRBD1. Germline loops: CDR1 LNHNV, CDR2 YYDKDF (reference sequence). The CDR3 is 14 residues long. V lost 11 bases and J lost 6; bases outside the gene matches: 11. In nucleotides, the CDR3 is TGTGCCGTTAAGCCGGGACAGGCGTATGAAAAACTGTTTTTT. This gives the protein CAVKPGQAYEKLFF.

V usage is TRBV30 and J usage is TRBJ2-1, with 7 bases identical to TRBD2. The CDR3 is 15 amino acids. Trimming took 4 bases from V and 4 from J; bases not matched to a gene: 10. Per germline, CDR1 GTSNPN and CDR2 SVGIG (reference sequence). The CDR3 DNA sequence: TGTGCCTGGAAGCGGAGCGGGACGTCATACAATGAGCAGTTCTTC. Protein: CAWKRSGTSYNEQFF.